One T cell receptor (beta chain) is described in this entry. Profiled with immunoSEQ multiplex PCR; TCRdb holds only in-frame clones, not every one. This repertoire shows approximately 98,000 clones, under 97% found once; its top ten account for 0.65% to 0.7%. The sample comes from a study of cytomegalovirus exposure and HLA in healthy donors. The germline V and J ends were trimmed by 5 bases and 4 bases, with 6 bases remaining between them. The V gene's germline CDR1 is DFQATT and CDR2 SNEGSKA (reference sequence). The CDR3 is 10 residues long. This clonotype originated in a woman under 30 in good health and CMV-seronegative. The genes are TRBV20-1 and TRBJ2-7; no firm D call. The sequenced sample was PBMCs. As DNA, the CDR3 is TGCAGTGCTGTCCTATACGAGCAGTACTTC. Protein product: CSAVLYEQYF.